This TCR beta chain was identified in a study of CD8+ T cells in alopecia areata. Study-wide findings and caveats: Especially in alopecia totalis/universalis, lesional scalp showed greater clonality than normal scalp did. Scalp sequencing captures resident alphabeta T cells of normal skin too. Whereas mice showed it more clearly, TCR sharing across patients was murkier, possibly because of HLA.

From PBMCs, CD4+ and CD8+ T cells were sorted. cDNA serving as the sequencing template came from extracted, reverse transcribed RNA. Profiling relied on immunoSEQ multiplex PCR, and the TCRdb table lists in-frame clones only, not all of them. Of 150,000 to 160,000 clones listed, 45% to 60% are singletons. CDR1 and CDR2 from the germline V gene are SGDLS and YYNGEE. This CDR3 has 14 amino acids. Trimming pared 1 base from V and 6 bases from J, leaving 10 bases between. Concerning this clone: Its antigen is still unknown.

The chain employs TRBV9 and TRBJ2-2; D is unclear. This TCR was recovered from a human donor with alopecia areata. The sample in question was CD8+ T cells sorted from blood, obtained at week 0. The CDR3 region has the DNA TGTGCCAGCAGCGTATTTGGTGGGTCCGGGGAGCTGTTTTTT. Translating it yields CASSVFGGSGELFF.